These 31 T cell receptor beta chains were sequenced from one sample in a study of OX40 agonist ivuxolimab in advanced cancers. Clones were sequenced by immunoSEQ multiplex PCR, and TCRdb holds only the in-frame ones, with some missing. Of 55,000 to 70,000 clones listed, around four fifths are singletons. The sequencing here drew on CD4+ or CD8+ T cells sorted from blood, taken in a trial of the OX40 agonist ivuxolimab. These receptor sequences come from an adult with an advanced solid tumor such as melanoma, head and neck, liver or kidney cancer.

The chain uses TRBV7-3 and TRBJ2-3; 10 bases match TRBD1. With V trimmed by 5 bases and J by 2 bases, 10 bases remained unmatched. The CDR3 totals 17 residues. CDR1 is SGHTA and CDR2 is FQGTGA in the germline V gene. Written as DNA, the CDR3 is TGTGCCAGCAGCCTACCGACAGGGGGCAGTAACACAGATACGCAGTATTTT. Translating it yields CASSLPTGGSNTDTQYF.

This chain uses TRBV5-4 with TRBJ1-1; D perhaps matches TRBD1 (6 bases). Germline values: CDR1 SGHNT, CDR2 YYREEE (reference sequence). The length of the CDR3 is 15 residues. V lost 1 base, J lost 2 bases, and 12 bases lay in between. CDR3 loop: CASSLYREVNTEAFF. The CDR3 DNA is TGTGCCAGCAGCTTGTACAGGGAGGTTAACACTGAAGCTTTCTTT.

The chain links TRBV7-6 to TRBJ2-5; the match to TRBD2 covers 7 bases. The CDR3 loop spans 15 amino acids. CDR1 is SGHVS, CDR2 FNYEAQ, per germline. Trimming cost V 4 bases and J 1 base; bases outside gene matches: 6. In nucleotides, the CDR3 is TGTGCCAGCAGCTGGGCGGGAGTGGGCCAAGAGACCCAGTACTTC. It specifies CASSWAGVGQETQYF.

Only a few counts were recorded for this clone. The J gene is TRBJ2-1, the V gene TRBV5-1; 8 bases match TRBD2. This CDR3 contains 18 residues. The J segment lost 2 bases and the V segment lost 4 bases, leaving 14 bases of the junction unmatched. Germline V gives CDR1 SGHRS, CDR2 YFSETQ. The CDR3 region has the DNA TGCGCCAGCAGCACCCCGGAGGCGGGAGGTAGGCCCTACAATGAGCAGTTCTTC. Protein sequence: CASSTPEAGGRPYNEQFF.

The chain employs TRBV5-6 and TRBJ2-1, with 8 bases that match TRBD1. Germline CDR1 and CDR2: SGHDT and YYEEEE. This CDR3 is 14 amino acids long. The V segment lost 3 bases and the J segment 6 bases; nucleotides outside the gene matches: 5. CDR3: CASSSGTGLNEQFF. The CDR3 DNA reads TGTGCCAGCAGCTCCGGGACAGGTCTCAATGAGCAGTTCTTC.

The J gene is TRBJ2-7, the V gene TRBV11-3, with 9 bases fitting TRBD1. The J segment lost 2 bases and the V segment lost 1 base, leaving 18 bases of the junction unmatched. The CDR3 totals 20 residues. Germline CDR1 reads SGHNT; CDR2 reads YENEEA. CDR3 bases: TGTGCCAGCAGCTTAGGGGGCCCGGGACAGGGTACAGTCAGCCCCTACGAGCAGTACTTC. The encoded protein is CASSLGGPGQGTVSPYEQYF.

In nucleotides, the CDR3 is TGTGCCATCAGTGGGGGACAGGGATACTCCTACAATGAGCAGTTCTTC. It is translated as CAISGGQGYSYNEQFF. The chain has TRBV10-3 and TRBJ2-1; TRBD1 aligns across 9 bases. The germline V gene has CDR1 ENHRY and CDR2 SYGVKD. The CDR3 runs to 16 residues. The V gene end was trimmed by 4 bases and the J gene end by 0 bases; junction bases not matched to a gene: 4.

The chain links TRBV30 to TRBJ2-1; TRBD1 agrees at 8 bases. The CDR3 runs to 15 residues. The germline CDR1 and CDR2 sequences are GTSNPN and SVGIG (reference sequence). V shed 3 bases and J 6 bases; nucleotides not matched to a gene: 10. CDR3 loop: CAWRETGGWANEQFF. In DNA form, the CDR3 reads TGTGCCTGGAGGGAAACAGGGGGGTGGGCCAATGAGCAGTTCTTC.

This sequence joins TRBV11-2 and TRBJ1-2; 10 nucleotides align to TRBD1. This CDR3 spans 15 amino acids. Germline-derived CDR1 and CDR2 are SGHAT and FQNNGV. V trimming: 4 bases; J trimming: 7 bases; junction bases outside the gene matches: 9. The CDR3 protein is CASSSFSGTGAGYTF. The CDR3 nucleotides are TGTGCCAGCAGCTCCTTCTCCGGGACAGGGGCTGGCTACACCTTC.

This clone occurred once. CDR3 sequence (DNA): TGCGCCAGCAGCCACCGGGACACGGCATACGAGCAGTACTTC. It translates to CASSHRDTAYEQYF. The genes are TRBV4-1 and TRBJ2-5; possibly TRBD1 for D (6 bases). The end of the DNA fits TRBJ2-7 better, so the J call may be wrong. From germline, CDR1 is MGHRA and CDR2 YSYEKL. CDR3 length: 14 amino acids.

The V call is TRBV6-1, the J call TRBJ2-3; 10 bases match TRBD2. The J segment lost 2 bases and the V segment lost 1 base, leaving 3 bases of the junction unmatched. The CDR3 sequence is 16 residues long. Germline CDR1 MNHNS, CDR2 SASEGT. The DNA of the CDR3 is TGTGCCAGCAGTGAAGGGACTAGCGGTTACACAGATACGCAGTATTTT. It encodes CASSEGTSGYTDTQYF.

The chain links TRBV28 to TRBJ2-7; 7 bases map to TRBD1. CDR3 size: 12 residues. Germline CDR1 MDHEN, CDR2 SYDVKM. J lost 12 bases, V lost 6 bases, and 11 bases had no gene match. The CDR3 DNA follows: TGTGCCAGCAGCTACCGACAGGGTTGGGGGTACTTC. This gives the protein CASSYRQGWGYF.

This clone was observed a few times. The chain combines TRBV11-2 with TRBJ1-5, with a tentative D call TRBD1 (6 bases). The germline V gene has CDR1 SGHAT and CDR2 FQNNGV. V shed 5 bases and J shed 7 bases, with 12 bases lying between them. CDR3 size: 13 residues. CDR3 nucleotide sequence: TGTGCCAGCAGCCCCCAGACAGGACAGCCCCAGCATTTT. This codes for CASSPQTGQPQHF.

This chain uses TRBV18 with TRBJ2-5; 12 bases line up with TRBD2. With V trimmed by 2 bases and J by 4 bases, 8 bases remained unmatched. CDR3 size: 17 residues. Germline V gene lookup returns CDR1 KGHSH and CDR2 LQKENI. The CDR3 coding sequence is TGTGCCAGCTCACCAGTCGGGACTAGCGGGTCACTAGAGACCCAGTACTTC. Translating gives CASSPVGTSGSLETQYF. Drawing the rest from reference TRBV18 and TRBJ2-5, the complete variable domain is NAGVMQNPRHLVRRRGQEARLRCSPMKGHSHVYWYRQLPEEGLKFMVYLQKENIIDESGMPKERFSAEFPKEGPSILRIQQVVRGDSAAYFCASSPVGTSGSLETQYFGPGTRLLVL.

V and J are TRBV2 and TRBJ2-3, with unresolved D. The CDR3 is 11 amino acids. Germline V gives CDR1 SNHLY, CDR2 FYNNEI. V dropped 10 bases and J dropped 8 bases, with 13 bases sitting between them. The DNA for the CDR3 is TGTGCCACCGGTTTAAGATTTACGCAGTATTTT. Translated: CATGLRFTQYF.

The V and J genes are TRBV2 and TRBJ2-3; TRBD2 aligns across 13 bases. The CDR3 is 14 amino acids. Germline assignment: CDR1 SNHLY and CDR2 FYNNEI. V trimming: 9 bases; J trimming: 5 bases; junction bases outside the gene matches: 5. The CDR3 loop is CASRGTSGIDTQYF. CDR3 nucleotides: TGTGCCAGTAGAGGGACTAGCGGGATAGATACGCAGTATTTT.

CDR3 nucleotides: TGTGCCAGCAGTTTGAAAGATACGCAGTATTTT. Translation gives CASSLKDTQYF. V usage is TRBV28 and J usage is TRBJ2-3; no definite D call. Germline V gives CDR1 MDHEN, CDR2 SYDVKM. CDR3 size: 11 residues. V dropped 3 bases and J dropped 5 bases, with 3 bases sitting between them.

In nucleotides, the CDR3 is TGTGCCAGCAGCAGAGAAGGAAGGGTACTGAGGGAGCAGTACTTC. As protein: CASSREGRVLREQYF. This rearrangement joins TRBV5-6 to TRBJ2-7; D unresolved. V was clipped by 4 bases and J by 7 bases, with 21 bases between them. This CDR3 spans 15 amino acids. The germline V gene encodes CDR1 SGHDT and CDR2 YYEEEE.

Here the CDR3 reads CASIKEPGGTDTQYF. DNA for the CDR3: TGTGCCAGCATAAAGGAACCGGGAGGCACAGATACGCAGTATTTT. J is TRBJ2-3 and V is TRBV7-2, with D possibly matching TRBD2 (6 bases). This CDR3 is 15 amino acids long. The ends were cut back, 7 bases at V and 1 base at J, with 15 bases in the middle. The V gene's germline CDR1 is SGHTA and CDR2 FQGNSA. The variable domain in full, completed from reference TRBV7-2 and TRBJ2-3, reads GAGVSQSPSNKVTEKGKDVELRCDPISGHTALYWYRQSLGQGLEFLIYFQGNSAPDKSGLPSDRFSAERTGGSVSTLTIQRTQQEDSAVYLCASIKEPGGTDTQYFGPGTRLTVL.

The V and J genes are TRBV2 and TRBJ2-3; 8 bases are shared with TRBD1. The ends lost 6 bases at V and 4 bases at J; junction bases unmatched: 6. CDR3 length: 14 residues. Per the germline V gene, CDR1 is SNHLY and CDR2 is FYNNEI. The CDR3 loop reads CASSGTGKADTQYF. Written as DNA, the CDR3 is TGTGCCAGCAGCGGGACAGGAAAGGCAGATACGCAGTATTTT.

The chain carries TRBV5-1 and TRBJ2-1; 8 bases align to TRBD1. Germline assignment: CDR1 SGHRS and CDR2 YFSETQ. This CDR3 region has 19 residues. The V gene end was trimmed by 0 bases and the J gene end by 5 bases; junction bases not matched to a gene: 16. This CDR3 reads CASSLEGTGRFVVDNEQFF. The CDR3 nucleotides are TGCGCCAGCAGCTTGGAAGGGACAGGAAGGTTTGTAGTGGACAATGAGCAGTTCTTC. Full variable domain (rest looked up from reference TRBV5-1 and TRBJ2-1): KAGVTQTPRYLIKTRGQQVTLSCSPISGHRSVSWYQQTPGQGLQFLFEYFSETQRNKGNFPGRFSGRQFSNSRSEMNVSTLELGDSALYLCASSLEGTGRFVVDNEQFFGPGTRLTVL.

V is TRBV7-8 and J is TRBJ2-1, with TRBD2 matching 12 bases. Trimming at V came to 6 bases and at J to 5 bases, leaving 8 bases not matched to a gene. Per germline, CDR1 SGHVS and CDR2 FQNEAQ. The CDR3 runs 16 residues. The CDR3, as DNA: TGTGCCAGCAGTCATCTAGCGGGAGGGTTCAACAATGAGCAGTTCTTC. It codes for CASSHLAGGFNNEQFF. Using reference TRBV7-8 and TRBJ2-1 for the parts outside the CDR3, the full variable domain is GAGVSQSPRYKVAKRGQDVALRCDPISGHVSLFWYQQALGQGPEFLTYFQNEAQLDKSGLPSDRFFAERPEGSVSTLKIQRTQQEDSAVYLCASSHLAGGFNNEQFFGPGTRLTVL.

CDR3 nucleotide sequence: TGTGCCTGGGCCTCGCGGGGGCGGAGGACTGAAGCTTTCTTT. It is translated as CAWASRGRRTEAFF. This rearrangement joins TRBV30 to TRBJ1-1, with D possibly TRBD1 on 6 matching bases. This CDR3 has 14 amino acids. V was pared by 5 bases and J by 5 bases, with 18 bases between. CDR1 is GTSNPN, CDR2 SVGIG, per germline (reference sequence). Filled out from reference TRBV30 and TRBJ1-1, the complete variable domain reads SQTIHQWPATLVQPVGSPLSLECTVEGTSNPNLYWYRQAAGRGLQLLFYSVGIGQISSEVPQNLSASRPQDRQFILSSKKLLLSDSGFYLCAWASRGRRTEAFFGQGTRLTVV.

This chain joins TRBV14 and TRBJ1-1; no definite D call. The CDR3 runs to 16 residues. Germline V gene data show CDR1 as SGHDN and CDR2 as FVKESK. With 1 base removed from V and 4 bases from J, the gap between germline ends came to 16 bases. CDR3 sequence reads: CASSQGSYQVFTEAFF. DNA for the CDR3: TGTGCCAGCAGCCAAGGTTCCTATCAAGTTTTCACTGAAGCTTTCTTT. The entire variable domain, with the rest obtained from reference TRBV14 and TRBJ1-1, is as follows: EAGVTQFPSHSVIEKGQTVTLRCDPISGHDNLYWYRRVMGKEIKFLLHFVKESKQDESGMPNNRFLAERTGGTYSTLKVQPAELEDSGVYFCASSQGSYQVFTEAFFGQGTRLTVV.

The J gene is TRBJ2-7, the V gene TRBV6-5; D is uncertain. Germline assignment: CDR1 MNHEY and CDR2 SVGAGI. CDR3 length: 15 amino acids. Trimming left V 8 bases short and J 0 bases short, with 17 bases between. The CDR3 DNA follows: TGTGCCAGCTTGGGCTTTACGACGGACTCCTACGAGCAGTACTTC. This codes for CASLGFTTDSYEQYF.

Here the CDR3 reads CASNLSGGTTPWGTDTQYF. The CDR3 DNA reads as TGTGCCAGCAACTTAAGTGGGGGGACGACGCCCTGGGGCACAGATACGCAGTATTTT. The rearrangement joins TRBV28 to TRBJ2-3; D perhaps matches TRBD2 (6 bases). Looked up from germline, CDR1 is MDHEN and CDR2 is SYDVKM. The CDR3 length is 19 residues. V was trimmed by 7 bases and J by 1 base, leaving 27 bases between them.

This clone has only a few counts. The chain uses TRBV4-1 and TRBJ2-1; weak D call: TRBD2 (5 bases). V was trimmed by 4 bases and J by 4 bases, leaving 14 bases between them. CDR1 is MGHRA, CDR2 YSYEKL, per germline. This CDR3 has 15 residues. The CDR3 nucleotides are TGCGCCAGCAGCCCCGATGGAGCGGTGTACAATGAGCAGTTCTTC. It translates to CASSPDGAVYNEQFF.

This chain uses TRBV2 with TRBJ2-5; D is tentatively TRBD1 or TRBD2 (6 bases each). This CDR3 spans 14 amino acids. Trimming stripped 6 bases from V and 5 bases from J, with 16 bases between. Germline assignment: CDR1 SNHLY and CDR2 FYNNEI. The chain's CDR3 is CASSRMGGLETQYF. Written as DNA, the CDR3 is TGTGCCAGCAGCCGAATGGGGGGCTTGGAGACCCAGTACTTC. Full variable domain (outside the CDR3, taken from reference TRBV2 and TRBJ2-5): EPEVTQTPSHQVTQMGQEVILRCVPISNHLYFYWYRQILGQKVEFLVSFYNNEISEKSEIFDDQFSVERPDGSNFTLKIRSTKLEDSAMYFCASSRMGGLETQYFGPGTRLLVL.

The rearrangement links TRBV10-2 to TRBJ2-1, with D perhaps being TRBD1 or TRBD2 (6 bases each). Germline V gene data show CDR1 as WSHSY and CDR2 as SAAADI. This CDR3 is 16 amino acids long. Trimming removed 2 bases from V and 0 bases from J, with 11 bases in between. The CDR3 is CASSEGGPFSYNEQFF. Written as DNA, the CDR3 is TGCGCCAGCAGTGAGGGGGGGCCTTTCTCCTACAATGAGCAGTTCTTC.

J is TRBJ2-3 and V is TRBV27; TRBD2 is a possible D gene (6 bases). The germline V gene has CDR1 MNHEY and CDR2 SMNVEV (reference sequence). The ends were cut back, 3 bases at V and 1 base at J, with 20 bases in the middle. The CDR3 length is 18 residues. CDR3 sequence (DNA): TGTGCCAGCAGTTTCTTTAGGGCTAGCGTGGGGCGCACAGATACGCAGTATTTT. Translating gives CASSFFRASVGRTDTQYF.

The CDR3 region is CASSDSREGTGELFF. DNA of the CDR3: TGTGCCAGCAGTGACTCCAGGGAAGGCACCGGGGAGCTGTTTTTT. V gene TRBV6-4 combines with J gene TRBJ2-2, with D tentatively TRBD1 (5 bases). This CDR3 has 15 amino acids. V was pared by 0 bases and J by 4 bases, with 9 bases between. Germline-derived CDR1 and CDR2 are MRHNA and SNTAGT.